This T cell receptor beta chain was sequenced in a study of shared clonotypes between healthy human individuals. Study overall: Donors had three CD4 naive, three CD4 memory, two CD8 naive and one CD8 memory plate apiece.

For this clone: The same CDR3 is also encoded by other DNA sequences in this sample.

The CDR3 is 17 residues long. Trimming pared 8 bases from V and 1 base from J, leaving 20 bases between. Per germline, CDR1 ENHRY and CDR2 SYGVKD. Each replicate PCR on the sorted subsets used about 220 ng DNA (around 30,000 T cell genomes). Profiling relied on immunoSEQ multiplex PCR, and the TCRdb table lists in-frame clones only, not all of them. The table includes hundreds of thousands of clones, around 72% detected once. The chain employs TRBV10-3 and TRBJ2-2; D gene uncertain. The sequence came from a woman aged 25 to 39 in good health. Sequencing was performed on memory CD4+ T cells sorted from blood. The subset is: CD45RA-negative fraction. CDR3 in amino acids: CAIAQAGRSQNTGELFF. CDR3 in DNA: TGTGCCATCGCGCAGGCAGGCAGGAGCCAGAACACCGGGGAGCTGTTTTTT.